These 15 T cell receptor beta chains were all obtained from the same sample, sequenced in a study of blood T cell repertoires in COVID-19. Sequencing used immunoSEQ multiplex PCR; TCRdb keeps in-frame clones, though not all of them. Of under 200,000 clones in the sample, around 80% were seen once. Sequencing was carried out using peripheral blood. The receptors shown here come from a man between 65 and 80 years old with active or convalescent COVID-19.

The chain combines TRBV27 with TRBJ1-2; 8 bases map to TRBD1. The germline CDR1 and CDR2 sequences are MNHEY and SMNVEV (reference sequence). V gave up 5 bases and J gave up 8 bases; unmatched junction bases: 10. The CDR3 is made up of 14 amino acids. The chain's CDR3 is CASSGLRGPGGYTF. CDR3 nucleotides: TGTGCCAGCAGTGGACTCAGGGGGCCAGGGGGCTACACCTTC.

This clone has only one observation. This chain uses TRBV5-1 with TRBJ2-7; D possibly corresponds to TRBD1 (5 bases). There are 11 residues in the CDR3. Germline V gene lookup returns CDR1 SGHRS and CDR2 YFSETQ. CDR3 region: CASLLSQVFFV. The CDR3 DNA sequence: TGCGCCAGTCTACTTTCACAGGTATTTTTTGTC.

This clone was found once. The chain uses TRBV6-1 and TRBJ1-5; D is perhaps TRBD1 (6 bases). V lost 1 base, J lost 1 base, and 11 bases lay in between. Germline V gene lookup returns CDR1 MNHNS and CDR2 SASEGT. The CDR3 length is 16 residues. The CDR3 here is CASSEVGGASNQPQHF. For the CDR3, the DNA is TGTGCCAGCAGTGAAGTCGGGGGGGCAAGCAATCAGCCCCAGCATTTT.

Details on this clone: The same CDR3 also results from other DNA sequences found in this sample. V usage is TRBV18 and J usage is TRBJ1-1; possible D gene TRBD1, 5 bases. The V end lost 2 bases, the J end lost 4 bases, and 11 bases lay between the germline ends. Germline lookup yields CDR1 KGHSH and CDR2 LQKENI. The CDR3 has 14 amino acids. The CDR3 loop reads CASSPAGVGTEAFF. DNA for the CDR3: TGTGCCAGCTCACCAGCGGGGGTCGGCACTGAAGCTTTCTTT. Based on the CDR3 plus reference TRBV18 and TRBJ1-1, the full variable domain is NAGVMQNPRHLVRRRGQEARLRCSPMKGHSHVYWYRQLPEEGLKFMVYLQKENIIDESGMPKERFSAEFPKEGPSILRIQQVVRGDSAAYFCASSPAGVGTEAFFGQGTRLTVV.

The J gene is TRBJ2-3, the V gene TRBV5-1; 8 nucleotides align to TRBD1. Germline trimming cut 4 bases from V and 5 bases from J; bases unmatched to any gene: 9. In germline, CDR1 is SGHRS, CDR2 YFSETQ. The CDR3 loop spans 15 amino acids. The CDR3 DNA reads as TGCGCCAGCAGCCAGGGACAGGCCCGGGTAGATACGCAGTATTTT. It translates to CASSQGQARVDTQYF.

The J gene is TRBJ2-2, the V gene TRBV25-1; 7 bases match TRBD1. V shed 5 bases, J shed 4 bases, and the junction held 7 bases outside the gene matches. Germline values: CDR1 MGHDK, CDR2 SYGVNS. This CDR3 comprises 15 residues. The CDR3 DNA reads TGTGCCAGCAGTCAAACGGGACAGCCCACCGGGGAGCTGTTTTTT. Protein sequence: CASSQTGQPTGELFF.

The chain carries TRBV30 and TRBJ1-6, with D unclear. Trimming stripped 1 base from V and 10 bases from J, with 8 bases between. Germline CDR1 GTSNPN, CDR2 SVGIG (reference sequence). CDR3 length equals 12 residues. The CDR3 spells CAWSGQLSPLHF. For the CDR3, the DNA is TGTGCCTGGAGTGGCCAACTGTCACCCCTCCACTTT.

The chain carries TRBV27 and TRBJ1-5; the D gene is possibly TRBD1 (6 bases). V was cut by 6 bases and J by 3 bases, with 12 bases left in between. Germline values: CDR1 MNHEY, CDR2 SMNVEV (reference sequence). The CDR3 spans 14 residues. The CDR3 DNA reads TGTGCCAGCAGCCCCCAGGGGTACAATCAGCCCCAGCATTTT. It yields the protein CASSPQGYNQPQHF.

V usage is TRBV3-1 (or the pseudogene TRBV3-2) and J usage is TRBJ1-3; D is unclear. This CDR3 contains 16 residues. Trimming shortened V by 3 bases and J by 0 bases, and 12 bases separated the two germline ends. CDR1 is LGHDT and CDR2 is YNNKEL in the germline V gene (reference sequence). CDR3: CASSQRWRSSGNTIYF. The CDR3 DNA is TGTGCCAGCAGCCAGCGTTGGAGGAGCTCTGGAAACACCATATATTTT.

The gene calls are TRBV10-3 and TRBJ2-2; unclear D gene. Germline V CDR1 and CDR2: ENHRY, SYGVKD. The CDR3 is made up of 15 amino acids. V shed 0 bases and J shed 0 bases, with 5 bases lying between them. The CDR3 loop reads CAISESYTNTGELFF. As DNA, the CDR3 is TGTGCCATCAGTGAGTCGTACACGAACACCGGGGAGCTGTTTTTT.

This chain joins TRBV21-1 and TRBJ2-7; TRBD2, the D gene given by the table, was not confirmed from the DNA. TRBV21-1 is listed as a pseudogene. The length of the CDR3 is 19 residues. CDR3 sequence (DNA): TGTGCCAGCAGCACGGAAGCGGGGGGCCGAAAAACCTTATCCTACGAGCAGTACTTC. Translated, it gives CASSTEAGGRKTLSYEQYF.

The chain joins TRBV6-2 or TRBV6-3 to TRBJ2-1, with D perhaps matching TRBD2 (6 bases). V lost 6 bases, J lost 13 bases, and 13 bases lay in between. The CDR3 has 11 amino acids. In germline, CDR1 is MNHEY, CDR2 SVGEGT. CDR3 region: CASSAGTSQFF. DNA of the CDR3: TGTGCCAGCAGCGCCGGGACTTCACAGTTCTTC.

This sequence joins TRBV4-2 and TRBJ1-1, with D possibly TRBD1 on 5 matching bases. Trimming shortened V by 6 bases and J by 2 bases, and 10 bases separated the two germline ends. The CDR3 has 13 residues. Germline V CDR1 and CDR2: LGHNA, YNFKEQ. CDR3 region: CASRGPPNTEAFF. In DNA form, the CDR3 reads TGTGCCAGCAGGGGGCCCCCAAACACTGAAGCTTTCTTT.

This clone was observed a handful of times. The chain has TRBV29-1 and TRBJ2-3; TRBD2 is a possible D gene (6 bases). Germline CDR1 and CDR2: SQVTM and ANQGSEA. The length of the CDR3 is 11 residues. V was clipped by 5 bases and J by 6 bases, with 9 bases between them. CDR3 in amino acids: CSVLEGDTQYF. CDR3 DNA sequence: TGCAGCGTTCTGGAGGGGGATACGCAGTATTTT.

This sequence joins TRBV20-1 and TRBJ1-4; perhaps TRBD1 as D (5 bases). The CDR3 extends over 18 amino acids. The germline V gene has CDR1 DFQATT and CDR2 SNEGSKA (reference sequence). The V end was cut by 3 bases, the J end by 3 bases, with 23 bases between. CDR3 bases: TGCAGTGCTAGTAGAGTCTGGGCAGGGATTATAGCTAATGAAAAACTGTTTTTT. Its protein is CSASRVWAGIIANEKLFF.